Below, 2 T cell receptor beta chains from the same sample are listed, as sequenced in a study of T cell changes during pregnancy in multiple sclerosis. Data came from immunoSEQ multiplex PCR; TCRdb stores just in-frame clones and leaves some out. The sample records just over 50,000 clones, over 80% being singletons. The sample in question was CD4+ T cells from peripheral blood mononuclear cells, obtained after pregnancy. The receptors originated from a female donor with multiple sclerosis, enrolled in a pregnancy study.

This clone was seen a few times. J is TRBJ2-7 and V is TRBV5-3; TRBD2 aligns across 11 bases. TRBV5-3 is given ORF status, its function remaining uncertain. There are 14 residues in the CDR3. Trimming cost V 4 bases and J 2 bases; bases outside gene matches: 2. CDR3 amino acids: CARSPGLAAYEQYF. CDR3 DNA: TGTGCCAGAAGCCCGGGACTAGCGGCCTACGAGCAGTACTTC.

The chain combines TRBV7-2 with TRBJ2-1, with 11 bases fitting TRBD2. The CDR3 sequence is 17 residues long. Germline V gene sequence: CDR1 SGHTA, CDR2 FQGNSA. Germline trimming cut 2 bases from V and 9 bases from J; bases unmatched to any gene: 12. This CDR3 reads CASSLPTSGSRFGEQFF. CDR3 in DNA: TGTGCCAGCAGCTTACCAACTAGCGGGAGCCGTTTCGGTGAGCAGTTCTTC.